This record looks at one T cell receptor (beta chain) sequence and its context. TCRdb's copy holds only in-frame clones and misses some; the assay was immunoSEQ multiplex PCR. The table records thousands of clones, almost 85% of them present only once. The record originates from a study of chemoradiotherapy in HPV16-positive cancers. The length of the CDR3 is 18 residues. Trimming took 0 bases from V and 8 from J; bases not matched to a gene: 15. Germline assignment: CDR1 ENHRY and CDR2 SYGVKD. V usage is TRBV10-3 and J usage is TRBJ1-1, with 10 bases aligning to TRBD1. The clonotype originates from a human donor with HPV-associated anogenital cancer. This specimen was tumor tissue, taken from a patient who underwent chemoradiotherapy. In DNA form, the CDR3 reads TGTGCCATCAGTGAGTCGCGGGGGACAGGGGTCCTTCTCGGAGAAGCTTTCTTT. As protein: CAISESRGTGVLLGEAFF.